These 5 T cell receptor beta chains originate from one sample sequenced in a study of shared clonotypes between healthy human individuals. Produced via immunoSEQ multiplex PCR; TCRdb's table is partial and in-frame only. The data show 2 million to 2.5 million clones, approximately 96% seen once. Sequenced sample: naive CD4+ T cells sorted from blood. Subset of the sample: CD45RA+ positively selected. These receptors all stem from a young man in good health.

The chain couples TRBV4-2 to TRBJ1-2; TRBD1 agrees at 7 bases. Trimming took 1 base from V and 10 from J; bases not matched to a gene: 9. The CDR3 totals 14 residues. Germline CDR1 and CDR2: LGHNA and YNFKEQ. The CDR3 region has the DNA TGTGCCAGCAGCCAAGTAGGACAGGATCTTGCCTACACCTTC. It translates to CASSQVGQDLAYTF.

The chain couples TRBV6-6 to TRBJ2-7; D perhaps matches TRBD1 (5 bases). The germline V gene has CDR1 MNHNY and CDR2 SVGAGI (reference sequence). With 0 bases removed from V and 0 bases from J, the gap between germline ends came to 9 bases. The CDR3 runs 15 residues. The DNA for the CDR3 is TGTGCCAGCAGTTACTCTACAGGCCGCTCCTACGAGCAGTACTTC. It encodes CASSYSTGRSYEQYF.

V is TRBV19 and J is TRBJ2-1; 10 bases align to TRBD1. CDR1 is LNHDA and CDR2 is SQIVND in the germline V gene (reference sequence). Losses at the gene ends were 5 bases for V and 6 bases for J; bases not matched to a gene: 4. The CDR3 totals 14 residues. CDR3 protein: CASSPRTGGNEQFF. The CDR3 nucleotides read TGTGCCAGTAGTCCCAGGACAGGGGGCAATGAGCAGTTCTTC.

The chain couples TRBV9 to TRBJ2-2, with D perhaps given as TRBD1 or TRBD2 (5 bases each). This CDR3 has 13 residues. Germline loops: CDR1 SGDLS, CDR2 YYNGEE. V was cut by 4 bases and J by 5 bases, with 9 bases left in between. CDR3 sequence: CASSRDGTGELFF. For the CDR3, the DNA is TGTGCCAGCAGCCGGGACGGGACCGGGGAGCTGTTTTTT.

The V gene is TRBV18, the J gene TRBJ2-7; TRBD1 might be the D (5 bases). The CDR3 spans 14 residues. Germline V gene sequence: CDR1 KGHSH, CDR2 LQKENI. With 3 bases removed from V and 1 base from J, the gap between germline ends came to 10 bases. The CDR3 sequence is CASSPGHLSYEQYF. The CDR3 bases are TGTGCCAGCTCACCTGGACATCTTTCCTACGAGCAGTACTTC.